This TCR beta chain was retrieved from a study of chemoradiotherapy in HPV16-positive cancers. Whole-study findings and limits: Functional assays defining HPV-specific T cells used only a couple of HPV16-positive patients. In HPV16-positive patients, HPV-responsive T-cell expansion tracked better recurrence-free survival.

Libraries were prepared by immunoSEQ multiplex PCR; TCRdb keeps only in-frame clonotypes and omits some of them. This sample has about 7,600 clones, with approximately 83% found just once. The CDR3 is 17 amino acids. The germline CDR1 and CDR2 sequences are LNHNV and YYDKDF (reference sequence). V was pared by 0 bases and J by 4 bases, with 6 bases of the junction left unmatched. The table lists this clone with a count of one. Antigen: not known. The receptor comes from a human donor with HPV-associated anogenital cancer. This sample comprised blood, obtained from a patient who underwent chemoradiotherapy. This sequence joins TRBV15 and TRBJ2-5, with 12 bases that match TRBD2. The CDR3 DNA follows: TGTGCCACCAGCAGAGAACTAGCGGGGGGCACCACAGAGACCCAGTACTTC. Translation gives CATSRELAGGTTETQYF.